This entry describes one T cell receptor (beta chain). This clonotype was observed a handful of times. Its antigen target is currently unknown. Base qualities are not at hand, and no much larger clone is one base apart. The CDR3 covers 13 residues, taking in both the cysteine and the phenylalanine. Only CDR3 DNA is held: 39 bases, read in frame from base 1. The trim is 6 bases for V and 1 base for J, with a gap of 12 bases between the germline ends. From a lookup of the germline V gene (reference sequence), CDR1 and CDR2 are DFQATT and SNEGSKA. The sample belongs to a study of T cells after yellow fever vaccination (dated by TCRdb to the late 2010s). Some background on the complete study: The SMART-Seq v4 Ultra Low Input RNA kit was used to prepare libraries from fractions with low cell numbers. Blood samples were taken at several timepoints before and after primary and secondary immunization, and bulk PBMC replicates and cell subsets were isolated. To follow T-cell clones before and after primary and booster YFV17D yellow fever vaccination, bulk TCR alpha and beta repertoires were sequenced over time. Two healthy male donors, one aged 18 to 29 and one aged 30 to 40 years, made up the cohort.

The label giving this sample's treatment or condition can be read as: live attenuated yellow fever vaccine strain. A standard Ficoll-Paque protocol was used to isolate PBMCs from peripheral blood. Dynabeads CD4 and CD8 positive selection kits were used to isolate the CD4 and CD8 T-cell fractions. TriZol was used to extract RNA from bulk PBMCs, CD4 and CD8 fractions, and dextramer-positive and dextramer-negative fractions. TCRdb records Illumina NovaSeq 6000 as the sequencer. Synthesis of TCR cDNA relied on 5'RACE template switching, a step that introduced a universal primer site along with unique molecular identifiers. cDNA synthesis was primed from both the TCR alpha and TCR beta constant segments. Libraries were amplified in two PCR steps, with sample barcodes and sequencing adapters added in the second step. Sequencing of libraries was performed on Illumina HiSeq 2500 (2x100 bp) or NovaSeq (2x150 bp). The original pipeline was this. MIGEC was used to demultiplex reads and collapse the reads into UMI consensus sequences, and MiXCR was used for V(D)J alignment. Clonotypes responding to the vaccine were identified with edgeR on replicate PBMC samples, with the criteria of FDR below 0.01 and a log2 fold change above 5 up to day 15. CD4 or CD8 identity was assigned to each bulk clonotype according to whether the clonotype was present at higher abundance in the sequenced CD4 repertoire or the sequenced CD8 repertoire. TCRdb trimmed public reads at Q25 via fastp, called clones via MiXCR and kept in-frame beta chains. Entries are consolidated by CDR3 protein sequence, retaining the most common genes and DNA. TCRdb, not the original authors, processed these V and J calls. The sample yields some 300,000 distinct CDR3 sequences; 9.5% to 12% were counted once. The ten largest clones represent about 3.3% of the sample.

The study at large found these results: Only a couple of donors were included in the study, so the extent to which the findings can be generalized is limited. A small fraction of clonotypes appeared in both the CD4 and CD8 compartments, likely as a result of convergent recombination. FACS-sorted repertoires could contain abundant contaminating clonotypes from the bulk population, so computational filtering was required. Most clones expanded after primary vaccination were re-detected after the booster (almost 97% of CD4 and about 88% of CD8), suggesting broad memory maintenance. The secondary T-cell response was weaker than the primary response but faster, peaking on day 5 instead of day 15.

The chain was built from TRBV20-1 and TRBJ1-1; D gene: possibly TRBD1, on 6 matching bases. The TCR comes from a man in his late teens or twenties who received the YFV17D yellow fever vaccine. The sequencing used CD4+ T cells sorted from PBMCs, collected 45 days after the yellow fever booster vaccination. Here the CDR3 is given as CSAPKGGNTEAFF. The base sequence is TGCAGTGCCCCGAAGGGGGGGAACACTGAAGCTTTCTTT.